This T cell receptor beta chain was sequenced in a study of low-dose radiotherapy and immunotherapy resistance in tumors. This clonotype occurred many times. As to time point: after trial treatment. The treatment here: LDRT plus nivolumab, ipilimumab, low-dose cyclophosphamide and aspirin (RACIN trial). Donors received a regimen that comprised nivolumab, ipilimumab, aspirin, low-dose cyclophosphamide and low-dose radiotherapy. CDR3 length equals 16 residues. Trimming pared 2 bases from V and 1 base from J, leaving 9 bases between. Germline CDR1 is MNHEY and CDR2 is SMNVEV (reference sequence). TRAV- and TRBV-specific primers were used for first-strand cDNA, which covered alpha and beta chains. Both a constant-region primer and a V-primer adapter served to amplify TCRs across 15 to 25 PCR cycles. TCRdb re-analysed the reads in MiXCR, keeping a single row per CDR3 protein. Of roughly 90,000 distinct CDR3 sequences listed, roughly 20% were seen once; the top ten hold about 13%.

The receptor comes from a female donor with ovarian cancer. The sequences come from PBMCs, collected after low-dose radiotherapy plus immunotherapy. This sequence joins TRBV27 and TRBJ2-6; no clear D gene. CDR3 protein: CASSLTFGSGANVLTF. CDR3 sequence (DNA): TGTGCCAGCAGTTTAACTTTCGGTTCTGGGGCCAACGTCCTGACTTTC.